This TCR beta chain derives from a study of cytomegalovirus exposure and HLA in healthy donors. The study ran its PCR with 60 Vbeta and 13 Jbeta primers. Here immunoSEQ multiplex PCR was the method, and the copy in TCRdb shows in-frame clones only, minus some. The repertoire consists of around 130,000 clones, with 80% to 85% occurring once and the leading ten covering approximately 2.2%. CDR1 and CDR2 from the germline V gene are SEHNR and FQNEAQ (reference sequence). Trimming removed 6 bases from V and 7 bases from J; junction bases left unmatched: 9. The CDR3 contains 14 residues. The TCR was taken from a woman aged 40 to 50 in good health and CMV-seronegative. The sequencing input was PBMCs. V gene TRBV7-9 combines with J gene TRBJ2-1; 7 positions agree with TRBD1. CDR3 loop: CASSGTARENEQFF. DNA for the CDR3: TGTGCCAGCAGTGGGACAGCCAGAGAGAATGAGCAGTTCTTC.